Following are 26 T cell receptor beta chains from one sample sequenced in a study of blood T cell repertoires in COVID-19. Clones were read by immunoSEQ multiplex PCR, and TCRdb kept only the in-frame ones, dropping some. The table shows some 190,000 clones, with roughly 82% occurring only once. The sample taken for sequencing was peripheral blood. These receptors were collected from a woman aged 60-75 years with COVID-19, enrolled during active disease.

This clone came up a few times. This sequence joins TRBV14 and TRBJ1-2; D uncertain. V was shortened by 5 bases and J by 0 bases, with 16 bases between the two germline ends. The CDR3 sequence is 16 residues long. In germline, CDR1 is SGHDN, CDR2 FVKESK. The CDR3 DNA is TGTGCCAGCAGCGAACGTTCCGGGGTAGCTAACTATGGCTACACCTTC. Its translation is CASSERSGVANYGYTF.

The rearrangement links TRBV3-1 (or the pseudogene TRBV3-2) to TRBJ2-3; TRBD2 aligns across 10 bases. With V trimmed by 3 bases and J by 0 bases, 6 bases remained unmatched. The CDR3 runs 17 residues. CDR1 and CDR2 (germline): LGHDT, YNNKEL (reference sequence). DNA for the CDR3: TGTGCCAGCAGCCACTCTAGCGGGGGCCTTAGCACAGATACGCAGTATTTT. Amino acid sequence: CASSHSSGGLSTDTQYF.

Only a few counts were recorded for this clone. The rearrangement joins TRBV5-1 to TRBJ2-3; D ambiguous. Germline assignment: CDR1 SGHRS and CDR2 YFSETQ. There are 13 residues in the CDR3. Deletions cut 2 bases from V and 4 bases from J, with 8 bases between. The CDR3, as DNA: TGCGCCAGCAGCTTTGATAGATCAGATACGCAGTATTTT. Residues: CASSFDRSDTQYF.

The CDR3 region is CASSLGLAGGNEQFF. DNA for the CDR3: TGTGCCAGCAGCTTGGGACTAGCGGGGGGCAATGAGCAGTTCTTC. The chain employs TRBV5-5 and TRBJ2-1, with 13 bases aligning to TRBD2. The V gene's germline CDR1 is SGHKS and CDR2 YYEKEE (reference sequence). The CDR3 is 15 amino acids. With V trimmed by 0 bases and J by 6 bases, 0 bases remained unmatched.

The gene calls are TRBV11-2 and TRBJ2-1; 9 bases map to TRBD2. The V and J ends lost 3 bases and 4 bases, in that order; junction bases with no gene match: 4. Germline assignment: CDR1 SGHAT and CDR2 FQNNGV. The CDR3 has 15 residues. The CDR3, as DNA: TGTGCCAGCAGCTTTTTGCGGGGGGGGTACAATGAGCAGTTCTTC. Encoded protein: CASSFLRGGYNEQFF.

The chain combines TRBV4-3 with TRBJ2-1; 8 bases align to TRBD2. Germline CDR1 and CDR2: LGHNA and YSLEER. CDR3 length: 16 residues. J gave up 9 bases and V 3 bases, and 13 bases lay outside the gene matches. CDR3 bases: TGCGCCAGCAGCCAGATAGCGGGAAGGGGCGGGGGTGAGCAGTTCTTC. This codes for CASSQIAGRGGGEQFF.

The chain combines TRBV27 with TRBJ1-5, with D unclear. This CDR3 has 15 residues. Trimming removed 0 bases at V and 4 bases at J, with 10 bases between. The germline gives CDR1 MNHEY, CDR2 SMNVEV (reference sequence). CDR3 in amino acids: CASSLSGIGNQPQHF. The CDR3, as DNA: TGTGCCAGCAGTTTATCCGGGATAGGGAATCAGCCCCAGCATTTT.

CDR3 residues: CASSLRGSGTDTQYF. The CDR3 DNA reads TGCGCCAGCAGCTTGCGCGGGTCCGGCACAGATACGCAGTATTTT. This sequence joins TRBV5-1 and TRBJ2-3, with D possibly being TRBD2 (5 bases). The germline V gene has CDR1 SGHRS and CDR2 YFSETQ. This CDR3 comprises 15 residues. V lost 1 base to trimming and J lost 1 base, with 10 bases between them.

The chain combines TRBV24-1 with TRBJ1-4; D ambiguous. Germline CDR1 is KGHDR and CDR2 is SFDVKD. This CDR3 comprises 17 residues. Trimming removed 4 bases at V and 0 bases at J, with 14 bases between. CDR3 coding DNA: TGTGCCACCAGTGACCCATCCCGACGGGCAACTAATGAAAAACTGTTTTTT. It specifies CATSDPSRRATNEKLFF.

V is TRBV27 and J is TRBJ1-2; 8 nucleotides match TRBD1. CDR3 length: 17 residues. Germline V gene data show CDR1 as MNHEY and CDR2 as SMNVEV (reference sequence). V gave up 4 bases and J gave up 5 bases; unmatched junction bases: 15. The CDR3 coding sequence is TGTGCCAGCAGTTCCAACGGGCCAGGGGGCGTAGTGTATGGCTACACCTTC. Residues: CASSSNGPGGVVYGYTF.

J is TRBJ1-2 and V is TRBV19; D call uncertain. Per the germline V gene, CDR1 is LNHDA and CDR2 is SQIVND (reference sequence). V was shortened by 3 bases and J by 1 base, with 18 bases between the two germline ends. The CDR3 runs to 17 residues. The CDR3 nucleotides are TGTGCCAGTAGTATTGAGGGAGGGCGCCCGCATAACTATGGCTACACCTTC. This codes for CASSIEGGRPHNYGYTF.

The CDR3 loop reads CASTITGRGANVLTF. The DNA for the CDR3 is TGTGCCAGCACCATAACAGGGCGCGGGGCCAACGTCCTGACTTTC. This chain connects TRBV5-6 to TRBJ2-6; weak D call: TRBD1 (6 bases). V was cut by 6 bases and J by 4 bases, with 14 bases left in between. CDR1 SGHDT and CDR2 YYEEEE come from the germline V gene. The length of the CDR3 is 15 residues.

This chain joins TRBV5-1 and TRBJ2-5; no firm D call. The CDR3 has 14 amino acids. V shed 0 bases and J shed 5 bases, with 11 bases lying between them. Germline V CDR1 and CDR2: SGHRS, YFSETQ. CDR3 in DNA: TGCGCCAGCAGCTTGGGCTCAAATCGGGAGACCCAGTACTTC. The encoded protein is CASSLGSNRETQYF.

This clone occurred once. The chain links TRBV19 to TRBJ1-4; the match to TRBD1 covers 7 bases. V lost 4 bases to trimming and J lost 6 bases; unmatched junction nucleotides: 2. The germline CDR1 and CDR2 sequences are LNHDA and SQIVND (reference sequence). The CDR3 covers 13 residues. Here the CDR3 DNA reads TGTGCCAGTAGTAAGGGGGCGTATGAAAAACTGTTTTTT. This translates into CASSKGAYEKLFF.

The chain combines TRBV4-2 with TRBJ2-3; no clear D. Germline CDR1 reads LGHNA; CDR2 reads YNFKEQ. The length of the CDR3 is 16 residues. Trimming cost V 0 bases and J 0 bases, with 10 bases left between them. CDR3 residues: CASSQDYGSSTDTQYF. The CDR3 DNA follows: TGTGCCAGCAGCCAAGATTACGGGTCTAGCACAGATACGCAGTATTTT.

This clone came up once. V and J are TRBV19 and TRBJ1-1; D gene uncertain. This CDR3 is 12 amino acids long. V was pared by 3 bases and J by 5 bases, with 7 bases between. Germline values: CDR1 LNHDA, CDR2 SQIVND (reference sequence). CDR3 bases: TGTGCCAGTAGTATGACAATGACTGAAGCTTTCTTT. Translation: CASSMTMTEAFF.

This sequence joins TRBV19 and TRBJ2-5; D is undetermined. CDR1 and CDR2 (germline): LNHDA, SQIVND (reference sequence). Trimming removed 5 bases from V and 4 bases from J, with 11 bases in between. This CDR3 spans 13 amino acids. DNA for the CDR3: TGTGCCAGTAGTTGGGCCCCTCGAGAGACCCAGTACTTC. It specifies CASSWAPRETQYF.

The V and J genes are TRBV7-2 and TRBJ1-2, with 7 bases identical to TRBD1. The CDR3 runs to 17 residues. Trimming took 4 bases from V and 4 from J; bases not matched to a gene: 15. Per the germline V gene, CDR1 is SGHTA and CDR2 is FQGNSA. The CDR3 protein is CASSSGRDRTIGYGYTF. CDR3 DNA: TGTGCCAGCAGCTCGGGCCGGGACAGAACAATAGGCTATGGCTACACCTTC. Together with reference TRBV7-2 and TRBJ1-2, the CDR3 gives the full variable domain: GAGVSQSPSNKVTEKGKDVELRCDPISGHTALYWYRQSLGQGLEFLIYFQGNSAPDKSGLPSDRFSAERTGGSVSTLTIQRTQQEDSAVYLCASSSGRDRTIGYGYTFGSGTRLTVV.

This clone was picked up a small number of times. This rearrangement joins TRBV19 to TRBJ1-5; 9 bases match TRBD1. Germline V lookup: CDR1 LNHDA, CDR2 SQIVND (reference sequence). This CDR3 has 15 residues. After removal of 7 bases from V and 2 bases from J, the junction contained 6 bases not matched to a gene. Here the CDR3 reads CASTHTGGGNQPQHF. Written as DNA, the CDR3 is TGTGCCAGTACCCACACAGGGGGCGGCAATCAGCCCCAGCATTTT.

The V gene is TRBV13, the J gene TRBJ1-2, with 12 bases that match TRBD1. This CDR3 has 18 amino acids. The V gene's germline CDR1 is PRHDT and CDR2 FYEKMQ (reference sequence). Unmatched junction bases numbered 12, after V lost 0 bases and J lost 7 bases. CDR3: CASSLGGTGGPRASGYTF. CDR3 DNA: TGTGCCAGCAGCTTAGGGGGGACAGGGGGCCCTCGGGCAAGTGGCTACACCTTC.

V and J are TRBV7-8 and TRBJ2-2; TRBD2 agrees at 11 bases. With V trimmed by 0 bases and J by 5 bases, 11 bases remained unmatched. The CDR3 sequence is 19 residues long. CDR1 and CDR2 from the germline V gene are SGHVS and FQNEAQ. In DNA, the CDR3 is TGTGCCAGCAGCTTAGCGGGTACTAGCGGGAGCTCGTGGACCGGGGAGCTGTTTTTT. Its translation: CASSLAGTSGSSWTGELFF.

The rearrangement joins TRBV4-3 to TRBJ1-6; D possibly corresponds to TRBD1 (6 bases). Germline V gene sequence: CDR1 LGHNA, CDR2 YSLEER. V was cut by 0 bases and J by 12 bases, with 9 bases left in between. The length of the CDR3 is 13 residues. The CDR3 reads CASSQDAGEPLHF. CDR3 nucleotide sequence: TGCGCCAGCAGCCAAGACGCAGGGGAACCCCTCCACTTT.

This clone came up a few times. This rearrangement joins TRBV29-1 to TRBJ1-3; D perhaps matches TRBD1 (5 bases). The germline V and J ends were trimmed by 6 bases and 2 bases, with 5 bases remaining between them. In germline, CDR1 is SQVTM, CDR2 ANQGSEA. This CDR3 has 11 residues. DNA for the CDR3: TGCAGCGTCAGGGCTGGAAACACCATATATTTT. Translating it yields CSVRAGNTIYF.

This sequence joins TRBV6-5 and TRBJ1-6, with D perhaps TRBD1 (6 bases). The CDR3 runs 15 residues. V lost 10 bases, J lost 5 bases, and 18 bases lay in between. Looked up from germline, CDR1 is MNHEY and CDR2 is SVGAGI. The CDR3 nucleotides are TGTGCCACCAAATTGACAGGCCCTAATAATTCACCCCTCCACTTT. Protein product: CATKLTGPNNSPLHF.

The chain is built from TRBV5-1 and TRBJ2-2; 8 bases match TRBD1. The V segment lost 0 bases and the J segment 5 bases; nucleotides outside the gene matches: 3. The CDR3 covers 15 residues. Per germline, CDR1 SGHRS and CDR2 YFSETQ. CDR3 coding DNA: TGCGCCAGCAGCTTGGCCCAGGGGGCGACCGGGGAGCTGTTTTTT. Protein: CASSLAQGATGELFF.

This chain joins TRBV18 and TRBJ1-3; 9 bases are a match to TRBD1. Germline CDR1 KGHSH, CDR2 LQKENI. Losses at the gene ends were 4 bases for V and 0 bases for J; bases not matched to a gene: 10. This CDR3 is 18 amino acids long. The CDR3 here is CASSLSTGTGTSGNTIYF. CDR3 DNA sequence: TGTGCCAGCTCACTGAGTACCGGGACAGGGACCTCTGGAAACACCATATATTTT.